The 10 T cell receptor beta chains below were found in one sample sequenced in a study of tissue T cells after allogeneic stem cell transplantation. Sequenced by immunoSEQ multiplex PCR; TCRdb stores in-frame clones only, minus some. The table records 4,900 or so clones, roughly half of them present only once. Time point: mouse harvest day 7 after allogeneic transplant. Each mouse received 10^7 T-cell-depleted marrow cells plus 10^6 splenic CD5+ T cells by tail vein. Sequenced sample: gut tissue. These receptors originate from a female BALB/c mouse given C57BL/6 T cells with graft-versus-host disease after an allogeneic hematopoietic cell transplant.

Turning to this clone: The gene names here belong to mouse. The read ends 1 residue shy of where the CDR3 ends; the end is completed using the germline J gene. The gene calls are TRBV26 and TRBJ1-3; no clear D gene. Trimming cost V 4 bases and J 0 bases, with 4 bases left between them. The CDR3 sequence is 13 residues long. Per germline, CDR1 KGHPV and CDR2 FQNQEV (reference sequence). The sequenced CDR3 bases are TGTGCCAGCAGTCCGAATTCTGGAAATACGCTCTAT. Translated, it gives CASSPNSGNTLY. The whole CDR3 protein is CASSPNSGNTLYF. The variable domain in full, completed from reference TRBV26 and TRBJ1-3, reads NSKVIQTPRYLVKGQGQKAKMRCIPEKGHPVVFWYQQNKNNEFKFLINFQNQEVLQQIDMTEKRFSAECPSNSPCSLEIQSSEAGDSALYLCASSPNSGNTLYFGEGSRLIVV.

Concerning this clone: The gene names here belong to mouse. The read is 1 residue too short to cover the CDR3 end, so that end is filled in from the germline J gene. The chain links TRBV26 to TRBJ1-2; 7 bases agree with TRBD1. Per the germline V gene, CDR1 is KGHPV and CDR2 is FQNQEV (reference sequence). The CDR3 contains 15 residues. With 4 bases clipped from V and 0 bases from J, the junction kept 5 bases outside the gene matches. CDR3 DNA, as far as it was read: TGTGCCAGCAGTCCCTCCGGGACAGCAAACTCCGACTACACC. Translated: CASSPSGTANSDYT. The complete CDR3 protein is CASSPSGTANSDYTF.

This clone came up a few times. Gene names and germline refer to mouse. The sequence runs out 1 residue before the end of the CDR3; the remainder is reconstructed from the germline J gene. This chain uses TRBV5 with TRBJ2-3; 10 positions match TRBD1. The CDR3 is made up of 15 amino acids. V lost 1 base to trimming and J lost 4 bases; unmatched junction nucleotides: 2. CDR1 and CDR2 from the germline V gene are LGHNA and YNLKQL (reference sequence). CDR3 DNA (partial): TGTGCCAGCAGCCAAGCGGGACAGGGGACAGAAACGCTGTAT. As protein: CASSQAGQGTETLY. The entire CDR3 reads CASSQAGQGTETLYF.

Comment on this clone: Gene labels here are mouse ones. The read falls 1 residue short of the CDR3 end, and the missing part is taken from the germline J gene. The rearrangement uses TRBV1 and TRBJ2-2; D possibly matches TRBD1 or TRBD2 (6 bases each). This CDR3 is built from 16 residues. Germline V gene sequence: CDR1 NSQYPW, CDR2 LRSPGD (reference sequence). Trimming stripped 3 bases from V and 2 bases from J, with 13 bases between. The sequenced part of the CDR3 DNA is TGCACCTGCAGTGCCTCGCGCGGGGGCAACACCGGGCAGCTCTAC. Residues: CTCSASRGGNTGQLY. The whole CDR3 is CTCSASRGGNTGQLYF.

By frequency in the sample, this clone is large. Mouse gene names and germline throughout. The sequenced fragment ends 1 residue before the CDR3 boundary, so the rest is inferred from the germline J gene. The chain is built from TRBV16 and TRBJ2-7, with D perhaps assigned TRBD1 or TRBD2 (5 bases each). CDR3 length: 12 amino acids. V shed 4 bases and J shed 3 bases, with 7 bases lying between them. Germline CDR1 reads SGHSA; CDR2 reads FRNQAP. The CDR3 DNA, read in part, is TGTGCAAGCAGCTGGGGCTTCTATGAACAGTAC. Protein product: CASSWGFYEQY. The complete CDR3 sequence is CASSWGFYEQYF.

As regards this clone: Genes and germline come from the mouse. The read is 1 residue too short to cover the CDR3 end, so that end is filled in from the germline J gene. J is TRBJ2-2 and V is TRBV16, with D possibly TRBD1 on 6 matching bases. The ends were cut back, 0 bases at V and 2 bases at J, with 7 bases in the middle. The CDR3 contains 15 residues. Germline lookup yields CDR1 SGHSA and CDR2 FRNQAP. The chain's CDR3 is CASSLDTGNTGQLYF. The DNA read from the CDR3 is TGTGCAAGCAGCTTAGATACAGGGAACACCGGGCAGCTCTAC.

This clone was picked up one time. Gene names and germline refer to mouse. Read coverage stops 1 residue before the CDR3 terminus; the germline J gene supplies the remainder. V and J are TRBV13-2 and TRBJ2-4; TRBD2 aligns across 7 bases. Germline CDR1 is NNHNN and CDR2 is SYGAGS (reference sequence). Trimming removed 2 bases from V and 7 bases from J; junction bases left unmatched: 4. The CDR3 sequence is 13 residues long. CDR3 DNA, as far as it was read: TGTGCCAGCGGTGAGCGGGGGGGTGACACCTTGTAC. It codes for CASGERGGDTLY. The entire CDR3 protein is CASGERGGDTLYF.

Concerning this clone itself: The genes are named according to mouse. The read halts 1 residue ahead of the CDR3 end, with the missing end drawn from the germline J gene. The chain uses TRBV13-3 and TRBJ2-3, with TRBD2 identical over 11 bases. V was pared by 2 bases and J by 0 bases, with 5 bases of the junction left unmatched. CDR3 size: 17 residues. Looked up from germline, CDR1 is NNHDY and CDR2 is SYVADS. The CDR3 spells CASSDPDWGASAETLYF. The sequenced CDR3 bases are TGTGCCAGCAGTGACCCGGACTGGGGGGCCAGTGCAGAAACGCTGTAT.

Note on this clone: Gene names refer to mouse genes. The read falls 1 residue short of the CDR3 end, and the missing part is taken from the germline J gene. The V and J genes are TRBV26 and TRBJ1-1; possible D gene TRBD1, 6 bases. CDR1 KGHPV and CDR2 FQNQEV come from the germline V gene (reference sequence). This CDR3 has 13 amino acids. V was trimmed by 6 bases and J by 1 base, leaving 9 bases between them. The CDR3 bases that were read are TGTGCCAGCAGCTCGACAGGGAACACAGAAGTCTTC. It yields the protein CASSSTGNTEVF. From start to end, the CDR3 is CASSSTGNTEVFF.

To note about this clone: Genes and germline come from the mouse. The observed sequence ends 1 residue before the CDR3 terminus, with the missing tail filled in from the germline J gene. The chain combines TRBV26 with TRBJ2-5; 12 positions agree with TRBD2. Per germline, CDR1 KGHPV and CDR2 FQNQEV (reference sequence). Trimming removed 6 bases from V and 6 bases from J; junction bases left unmatched: 4. This CDR3 spans 14 amino acids. CDR3 bases read: TGTGCCAGCAGACGACTGGGGGGGCAGGACACCCAGTAC. Protein product: CASRRLGGQDTQY. The full CDR3 protein is CASRRLGGQDTQYF.